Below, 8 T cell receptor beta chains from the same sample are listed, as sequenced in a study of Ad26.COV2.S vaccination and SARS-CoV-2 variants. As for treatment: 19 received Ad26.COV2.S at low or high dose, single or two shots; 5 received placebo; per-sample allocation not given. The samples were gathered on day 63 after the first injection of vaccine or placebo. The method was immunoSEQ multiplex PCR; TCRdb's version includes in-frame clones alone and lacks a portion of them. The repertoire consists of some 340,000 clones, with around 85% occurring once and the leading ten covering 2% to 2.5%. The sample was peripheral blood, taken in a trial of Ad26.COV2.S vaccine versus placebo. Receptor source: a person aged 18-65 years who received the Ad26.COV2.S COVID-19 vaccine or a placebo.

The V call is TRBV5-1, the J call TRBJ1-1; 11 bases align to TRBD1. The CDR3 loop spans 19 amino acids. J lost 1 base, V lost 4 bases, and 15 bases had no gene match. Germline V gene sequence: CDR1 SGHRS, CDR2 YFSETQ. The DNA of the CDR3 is TGCGCCAGCAGCCCAAAAGGGGACAGGGGGGAAGGAAGGAACACTGAAGCTTTCTTT. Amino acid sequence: CASSPKGDRGEGRNTEAFF.

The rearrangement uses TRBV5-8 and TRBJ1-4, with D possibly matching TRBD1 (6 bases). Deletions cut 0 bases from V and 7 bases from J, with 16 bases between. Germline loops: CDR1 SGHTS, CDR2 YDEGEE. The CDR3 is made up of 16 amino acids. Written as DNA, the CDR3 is TGTGCCAGCAGCTTGGATACAGGGATGGGTGGTGAAAAACTGTTTTTT. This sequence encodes CASSLDTGMGGEKLFF.

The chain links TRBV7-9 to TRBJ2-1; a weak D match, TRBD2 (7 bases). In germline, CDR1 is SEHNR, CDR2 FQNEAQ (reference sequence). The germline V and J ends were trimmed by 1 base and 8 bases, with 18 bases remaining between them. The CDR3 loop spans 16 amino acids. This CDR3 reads CASSLDGGGRGDEQFF. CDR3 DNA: TGTGCCAGCAGCTTAGACGGCGGGGGCCGCGGTGATGAGCAGTTCTTC.

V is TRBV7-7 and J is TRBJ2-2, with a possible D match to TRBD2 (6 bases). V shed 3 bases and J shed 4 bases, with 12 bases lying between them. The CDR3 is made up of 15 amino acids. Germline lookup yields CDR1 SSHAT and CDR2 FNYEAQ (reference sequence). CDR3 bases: TGTGCCAGCAGCTTCGGGCGGGGAGGCACCGGGGAGCTGTTTTTT. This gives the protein CASSFGRGGTGELFF.

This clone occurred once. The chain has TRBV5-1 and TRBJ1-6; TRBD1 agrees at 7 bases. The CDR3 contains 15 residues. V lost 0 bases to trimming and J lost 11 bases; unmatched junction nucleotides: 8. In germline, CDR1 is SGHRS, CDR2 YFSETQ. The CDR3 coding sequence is TGCGCCAGCAGCTTGGCTGACAGGGAATTTGCACCCCTCCACTTT. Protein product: CASSLADREFAPLHF.

Here the CDR3 reads CATGRYNEQFF. The CDR3 DNA reads as TGTGCCACCGGACGGTACAATGAGCAGTTCTTC. This chain uses TRBV2 with TRBJ2-1, with D unresolved. V lost 10 bases, J lost 4 bases, and 8 bases lay in between. Germline V gene sequence: CDR1 SNHLY, CDR2 FYNNEI. This CDR3 contains 11 residues.

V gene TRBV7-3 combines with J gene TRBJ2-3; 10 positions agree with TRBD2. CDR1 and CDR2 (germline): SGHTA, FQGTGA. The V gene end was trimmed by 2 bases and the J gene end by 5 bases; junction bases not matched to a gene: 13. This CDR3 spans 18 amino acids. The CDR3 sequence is CASSLRGMTSGRIDTQYF. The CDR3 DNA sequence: TGTGCCAGCAGCTTACGGGGTATGACTAGCGGGCGGATAGATACGCAGTATTTT.

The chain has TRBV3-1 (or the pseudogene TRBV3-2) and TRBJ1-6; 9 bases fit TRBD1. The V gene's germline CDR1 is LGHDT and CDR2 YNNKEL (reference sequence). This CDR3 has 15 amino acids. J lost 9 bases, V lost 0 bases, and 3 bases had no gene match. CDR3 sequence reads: CASSQDGQGSSPLHF. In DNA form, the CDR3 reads TGTGCCAGCAGCCAAGACGGACAGGGGTCTTCACCCCTCCACTTT.